One and the same sample provided the 7 T cell receptor beta chains below, sequenced in a study of blood T cell repertoires in COVID-19. The assay was immunoSEQ multiplex PCR, and TCRdb's table has in-frame clones only and misses some. The sample holds about 220,000 clones; around 83% are singletons and the top ten take 4.5% to 5.5%. Sequencing was carried out using peripheral blood. The receptors shown here come from a woman between 70 and 85 years old with COVID-19, enrolled during active disease.

The CDR3 DNA sequence: TGCGCCAGCAGCTTCGCGGGGCAGGCTGGAAACACCATATATTTT. Translation gives CASSFAGQAGNTIYF. V usage is TRBV5-1 and J usage is TRBJ1-3, with D maybe TRBD1 (5 bases). Germline values: CDR1 SGHRS, CDR2 YFSETQ. Trimming took off 2 bases at V and 2 bases at J, with 11 bases between the two ends. The CDR3 consists of 15 residues.

In this sample, this clone turned up many times. The chain has TRBV7-2 and TRBJ1-2; tentative D call: TRBD1 (5 bases). V gave up 1 base and J gave up 0 bases, with 9 bases separating them. The CDR3 spans 15 residues. The germline CDR1 and CDR2 sequences are SGHTA and FQGNSA. For the CDR3, the DNA is TGTGCCAGCAGCTTAGACAGGAACCCTAACTATGGCTACACCTTC. It translates to CASSLDRNPNYGYTF.

V and J are TRBV3-1 (or the pseudogene TRBV3-2) and TRBJ1-5, with D tentatively TRBD1 (6 bases). Germline values: CDR1 LGHDT, CDR2 YNNKEL (reference sequence). This CDR3 has 15 residues. V gave up 8 bases and J gave up 2 bases, with 16 bases separating them. The CDR3 region has the DNA TGTGCCAGCTCCCTACAGGGTGGGGGCAATCAGCCCCAGCATTTT. Translating gives CASSLQGGGNQPQHF.

The chain recombines TRBV7-9 with TRBJ1-1; D unresolved. CDR1 and CDR2 from the germline V gene are SEHNR and FQNEAQ (reference sequence). This CDR3 comprises 13 residues. V was pared by 6 bases and J by 4 bases, with 12 bases between. CDR3 protein: CASRESASTEAFF. The CDR3 DNA sequence: TGTGCCAGCAGGGAGAGTGCGAGCACTGAAGCTTTCTTT. The full variable domain, its missing parts supplied by reference TRBV7-9 and TRBJ1-1, is DTGVSQNPRHKITKRGQNVTFRCDPISEHNRLYWYRQTLGQGPEFLTYFQNEAQLEKSRLLSDRFSAERPKGSFSTLEIQRTEQGDSAMYLCASRESASTEAFFGQGTRLTVV.

CDR3 DNA: TGTGCCAGCACCGAGGGATTGGATGGCTACACCTTC. It yields the protein CASTEGLDGYTF. The chain joins TRBV2 to TRBJ1-2; D gene uncertain. CDR3 size: 12 residues. CDR1 SNHLY and CDR2 FYNNEI come from the germline V gene. V lost 7 bases and J lost 6, with 12 bases in between.

The J gene is TRBJ2-3, the V gene TRBV9, with D perhaps matching TRBD2 (5 bases). V lost 0 bases, J lost 3 bases, and 8 bases lay in between. CDR3 size: 14 residues. From germline, CDR1 is SGDLS and CDR2 YYNGEE. The chain's CDR3 is CASSVGRGTDTQYF. The CDR3 region has the DNA TGTGCCAGCAGCGTAGGACGGGGAACAGATACGCAGTATTTT.

Here the CDR3 reads CASSFIGGTEAFF. The CDR3 DNA is TGTGCCAGCAGCTTCATCGGGGGCACTGAAGCTTTCTTT. The chain carries TRBV11-3 and TRBJ1-1; a possible D gene is TRBD1 (5 bases). The CDR3 totals 13 residues. Per the germline V gene, CDR1 is SGHNT and CDR2 is YENEEA. V gave up 3 bases and J gave up 4 bases, with 9 bases separating them.